The 20 T cell receptor beta chains listed next were all sequenced from one sample in a study of beta chain features in type 1 diabetes (dated by TCRdb to the late 2010s). The method was the immunoSEQ multiplex PCR assay. The entire amount of isolated RNA was reverse transcribed using the High Capacity cDNA Reverse Transcription Kit, so the sequenced TCRB transcripts were expressed ones. Held by TCRdb, this immuneACCESS table contains in-frame sequences only and omits some clones. Under half of the omission traces to an unresolved V gene where checked; the cause of the rest is unknown. In this sample the table shows under 50,000 clones, under 65% of which occur a single time. The ten largest clones add up to approximately 2% of the sample. Sequencing was done on a sample of Tregs from blood. The intended sense of this specimen's cell subset or site label: regulatory CD4+ T cells. These TCRs come from a woman younger than 35 in good health.

This chain joins TRBV28 and TRBJ1-2; TRBD1 matches 12 bases. CDR3 length equals 16 residues. The germline V gene has CDR1 MDHEN and CDR2 SYDVKM. With V trimmed by 5 bases and J by 6 bases, 10 bases remained unmatched. CDR3 nucleotide sequence: TGTGCCAGCAGTGCCCTGGGACAGGGGGCTCTTCATGGCTACACCTTC. It codes for CASSALGQGALHGYTF.

J is TRBJ1-5 and V is TRBV6-1; perhaps TRBD1 as D (6 bases). The V gene's germline CDR1 is MNHNS and CDR2 SASEGT. Trimming pared 1 base from V and 7 bases from J, leaving 17 bases between. This CDR3 comprises 16 residues. The CDR3 DNA is TGTGCCAGCAGTGAAGGGGCAGGGGTGACGGGCCAGCCCCAGCATTTT. It translates to CASSEGAGVTGQPQHF.

The chain couples TRBV5-6 to TRBJ2-5, with D possibly matching TRBD2 (6 bases). Germline V gene sequence: CDR1 SGHDT, CDR2 YYEEEE. V lost 2 bases and J lost 3, with 14 bases in between. This CDR3 is 15 amino acids long. Here the CDR3 DNA reads TGTGCCAGCAGCTTCTACGGGAGTAGTAAAGAGACCCAGTACTTC. This encodes CASSFYGSSKETQYF.

The count of this clone is one. CDR3: CASSLVFLAGGAEQFF. CDR3 nucleotides: TGCGCCAGCAGCTTGGTTTTCCTAGCGGGAGGGGCGGAGCAGTTCTTC. The V gene is TRBV5-1, the J gene TRBJ2-1, with 12 bases identical to TRBD2. The germline V gene has CDR1 SGHRS and CDR2 YFSETQ. CDR3 size: 16 residues. Germline trimming cut 0 bases from V and 10 bases from J; bases unmatched to any gene: 8.

The chain has TRBV15 and TRBJ1-1; 9 bases are a match to TRBD1. The V gene end was trimmed by 1 base and the J gene end by 4 bases; junction bases not matched to a gene: 7. CDR1 and CDR2 from the germline V gene are LNHNV and YYDKDF (reference sequence). This CDR3 spans 16 amino acids. The CDR3 loop reads CATSRGGTGRITEAFF. The CDR3 DNA sequence: TGTGCCACCAGCAGAGGTGGGACAGGGAGGATCACTGAAGCTTTCTTT.

The chain recombines TRBV6-4 with TRBJ2-1, with 10 bases fitting TRBD2. CDR3 length: 15 residues. With 0 bases clipped from V and 4 bases from J, the junction kept 0 bases outside the gene matches. Germline V gives CDR1 MRHNA, CDR2 SNTAGT. CDR3 in DNA: TGTGCCAGCAGTGACTCAGCGGGAGGGTACAATGAGCAGTTCTTC. Protein product: CASSDSAGGYNEQFF.

The genes are TRBV4-3 and TRBJ1-1, with D tentatively TRBD1 (6 bases). Trimming pared 4 bases from V and 2 bases from J, leaving 14 bases between. The CDR3 spans 15 residues. The germline V gene has CDR1 LGHNA and CDR2 YSLEER. This CDR3 reads CASSRSRTANTEAFF. The CDR3 bases are TGCGCCAGCAGCCGGTCACGGACAGCTAACACTGAAGCTTTCTTT.

In nucleotides, the CDR3 is TGTGCCAGCAGCTCCAGGGTCACTACCTACGAGCAGTACTTC. It specifies CASSSRVTTYEQYF. V usage is TRBV7-2 and J usage is TRBJ2-5; tentatively, D is TRBD1 (5 bases). The J call is in doubt because the DNA end fits TRBJ2-7 better. CDR3 size: 14 residues. Germline CDR1 SGHTA, CDR2 FQGNSA.

This clone was found a few times. The CDR3 DNA sequence: TGTGCCAGCAGCTCCACCGGGACTTTCACCGGGGAGCTGTTTTTT. Protein sequence: CASSSTGTFTGELFF. The chain links TRBV7-3 to TRBJ2-2, with TRBD2 as a possible D gene (6 bases). V shed 4 bases and J shed 4 bases, with 13 bases lying between them. Germline CDR1 is SGHTA and CDR2 is FQGTGA. The CDR3 is 15 residues long.

The chain recombines TRBV5-1 with TRBJ1-2; D is unresolved. CDR3 size: 14 residues. CDR1 is SGHRS, CDR2 YFSETQ, per germline. V shed 0 bases and J shed 2 bases, with 8 bases lying between them. The CDR3 protein is CASSLAVANYGYTF. The CDR3 region has the DNA TGCGCCAGCAGCTTGGCAGTAGCAAACTATGGCTACACCTTC.

This chain connects TRBV11-2 to TRBJ2-5; unclear D gene. Germline CDR1 is SGHAT and CDR2 is FQNNGV. Trimming took 3 bases from V and 5 from J, leaving 10 bases between them. The CDR3 has 13 amino acids. Here the CDR3 reads CASSFNNGETQYF. CDR3 DNA: TGTGCCAGCAGCTTCAACAACGGGGAGACCCAGTACTTC.

CDR3 nucleotide sequence: TGTGCCAGCAGCGTAGGTATTGGAGTAGGTGGTGAGCAGTTCTTC. Its protein is CASSVGIGVGGEQFF. The chain recombines TRBV9 with TRBJ2-1; D unresolved. The CDR3 covers 15 residues. Germline V gives CDR1 SGDLS, CDR2 YYNGEE. Trimming pared 0 bases from V and 9 bases from J, leaving 16 bases between. Full variable domain (outside the CDR3, taken from reference TRBV9 and TRBJ2-1): DSGVTQTPKHLITATGQRVTLRCSPRSGDLSVYWYQQSLDQGLQFLIQYYNGEERAKGNILERFSAQQFPDLHSELNLSSLELGDSALYFCASSVGIGVGGEQFFGPGTRLTVL.

This chain joins TRBV5-6 and TRBJ1-6; D is uncertain. Trimming stripped 0 bases from V and 8 bases from J, with 12 bases between. CDR1 and CDR2 (germline): SGHDT, YYEEEE. CDR3 size: 15 residues. The CDR3 coding sequence is TGTGCCAGCAGCTTGGGGGCAGCGGACCATTCACCCCTCCACTTT. Protein product: CASSLGAADHSPLHF.

This clone appeared a few times. The chain joins TRBV30 to TRBJ2-2; 10 positions match TRBD2. Germline loops: CDR1 GTSNPN, CDR2 SVGIG (reference sequence). The CDR3 consists of 14 residues. J gave up 7 bases and V 3 bases, and 5 bases lay outside the gene matches. CDR3 DNA: TGTGCCTGGAGGAGCGGGGGGGGAATCGGGGAGCTGTTTTTT. Protein product: CAWRSGGGIGELFF.

The chain combines TRBV6-6 with TRBJ1-5; 10 bases are a match to TRBD1. Trimming took 6 bases from V and 1 from J; bases not matched to a gene: 6. There are 16 residues in the CDR3. CDR1 is MNHNY and CDR2 is SVGAGI in the germline V gene (reference sequence). This CDR3 is CASSSGQGGSNQPQHF. The CDR3 DNA follows: TGTGCCAGCAGCTCAGGACAGGGGGGGAGCAATCAGCCCCAGCATTTT.

The genes are TRBV28 and TRBJ1-5; perhaps TRBD1 as D (6 bases). The CDR3 is 14 amino acids. CDR1 MDHEN and CDR2 SYDVKM come from the germline V gene. V shed 6 bases and J shed 7 bases, with 16 bases lying between them. DNA of the CDR3: TGTGCCAGCAGCCGCCCGGACAGATGGCAGCCCCAGCATTTT. Translation gives CASSRPDRWQPQHF.

This clone was detected only a few times. The CDR3 region is CASSLRHTGELFF. The CDR3 nucleotides are TGTGCCAGTAGTCTCCGACATACCGGGGAGCTGTTTTTT. The chain uses TRBV19 and TRBJ2-2, with no clear D. The germline V gene has CDR1 LNHDA and CDR2 SQIVND (reference sequence). The CDR3 contains 13 residues. Trimming pared 5 bases from V and 5 bases from J, leaving 9 bases between.

For this clone: The junction does not match germline at one end; this may be a read error. The V and J genes are TRBV30 and TRBJ2-1; the D gene is possibly TRBD2 (6 bases). From germline, CDR1 is GTSNPN and CDR2 SVGIG (reference sequence). This CDR3 contains 13 residues. CDR3 nucleotides: TGTGCCTGCTCCTATGGGTTGCGGGGTCATCCACTCTTC. Protein: CACSYGLRGHPLF.

The sample holds one count of this clone. The V call is TRBV7-7, the J call TRBJ2-2; 9 positions match TRBD1. CDR1 SSHAT and CDR2 FNYEAQ come from the germline V gene (reference sequence). J lost 2 bases, V lost 4 bases, and 2 bases had no gene match. The CDR3 length is 15 residues. The CDR3: CASSSTGGNTGELFF. CDR3 bases: TGTGCCAGCAGCTCCACAGGGGGCAACACCGGGGAGCTGTTTTTT.

The J gene is TRBJ2-5, the V gene TRBV5-1; TRBD2 matches at 11 bases. This CDR3 is 15 amino acids long. V was clipped by 5 bases and J by 1 base; unmatched bases: 4. From germline, CDR1 is SGHRS and CDR2 YFSETQ. As DNA, the CDR3 is TGCGCCAGCAGTCTTCTAGCGGGAGGCCAAGAGACCCAGTACTTC. It translates to CASSLLAGGQETQYF.